Described below is a single TCR beta chain sequence and its context. This clonotype was found many times. Its antigen is still unknown. Base qualities are not provided; no much larger clone lies one nucleotide away. The data were taken from a study of T cells after yellow fever vaccination (dated by TCRdb to between 2018 and 2021). About the investigation overall: The SMART-Seq v4 Ultra Low Input RNA kit was used to prepare libraries from fractions with low cell numbers. Bulk TCR alpha and beta repertoires were sequenced longitudinally to track T-cell clones before and after primary and booster YFV17D yellow fever vaccination. Two healthy male donors, one aged 18 to 30 and one aged 30 to 40 years, made up the cohort. Blood was drawn at multiple timepoints before and after primary and secondary immunization, with bulk PBMC replicates and cell subsets isolated. Paper-wide results and their limitations: Computational filtering was needed because FACS-sorted repertoires could contain abundant contaminating clonotypes from the bulk population. A small share of clonotypes was detected in both CD4 and CD8 compartments, with the overlap likely arising from convergent recombination. Most clones expanded after primary vaccination were re-detected after the booster (about 95% of CD4 and about nine tenths of CD8), suggesting broad memory maintenance. Compared with the primary T-cell response, the secondary T-cell response was weaker but faster, peaking on day 5 rather than day 15. Because the study included only a couple of donors, the extent to which the findings can be generalized is limited.

CDR1 and CDR2, per the germline V gene, are LGHNA and YNFKEQ. Including the terminal cysteine and phenylalanine, the CDR3 comprises 13 residues. Only CDR3 DNA is held: 39 bases, read in frame from base 1. V is reduced by 0 bases and J by 10 bases, leaving a spacing of 11 bases between them. TCR cDNA was synthesized by 5'RACE template switching, through which a universal primer site and unique molecular identifiers were introduced. Priming of cDNA synthesis was performed from both the TCR alpha and TCR beta constant segments. Library amplification used two PCR steps, and the second PCR step added sample barcodes and sequencing adapters. Sequencing of the libraries was done on either Illumina HiSeq 2500 (2x100 bp) or NovaSeq (2x150 bp). In the authors' own workflow: Demultiplexing of reads and collapsing into UMI consensus sequences were performed with MIGEC, and V(D)J alignment was carried out with MiXCR. Using edgeR on replicate PBMC samples, clonotypes were called vaccine-responding if FDR was below 0.01 and the log2 fold change was above 5 up to day 15. CD4 or CD8 identity was assigned to each bulk clonotype according to whether the clonotype was present at higher abundance in the sequenced CD4 repertoire or the sequenced CD8 repertoire. In-frame beta chains were kept once TCRdb had trimmed the public reads at Q25 with fastp and called clones with MiXCR. Every entry covers one CDR3 protein and lists the most common genes and DNA from its rows. These V and J calls rely on TCRdb rather than the paper's analysis. The sample yields 240,000 or so distinct CDR3 sequences; 6.5% to 8.5% were counted once. The ten largest clones represent approximately 0.85% of the sample.

The treatment or condition label here, explained by the study, means: live attenuated yellow fever vaccine strain. PBMCs were isolated from peripheral blood using a standard Ficoll-Paque protocol. CD4 and CD8 T-cell fractions were isolated with Dynabeads CD4 and CD8 positive selection kits. RNA was extracted with TriZol from bulk PBMCs, CD4 and CD8 fractions, and dextramer-positive and dextramer-negative fractions. Here the chain combines TRBV4-2 and TRBJ2-3; the D gene is not confidently resolved. This receptor was taken from a man aged 25-40 years who received the YFV17D yellow fever vaccine. Sample: CD4+ T cells sorted from PBMCs, taken 15 days after the yellow fever booster vaccination. DNA sequence: TGTGCCAGCAGCCAAGAGCAAGGGCTTCCGCAGTATTTT. This codes for CASSQEQGLPQYF.